A single sample gave rise to the 3 T cell receptor beta chains below, sequenced in a study of OX40 agonist ivuxolimab in advanced cancers. The protocol was immunoSEQ multiplex PCR, while the TCRdb copy is restricted to in-frame clones and leaves out a portion. Among about 78,000 clones, 80% to 85% were seen once, and the ten largest hold 2% to 2.5%. The specimen comprised CD4+ or CD8+ T cells sorted from blood, sampled in a trial of the OX40 agonist ivuxolimab. Receptors originate from an adult with an advanced solid tumor such as melanoma, head and neck, liver or kidney cancer.

CDR3 sequence (DNA): TGTGCCAGCTTGCGTACTGCGGACACTGAAGCTTTCTTT. It is translated as CASLRTADTEAFF. The V gene is TRBV5-5, the J gene TRBJ1-1; D unresolved. Germline V gene data show CDR1 as SGHKS and CDR2 as YYEKEE (reference sequence). The CDR3 spans 13 residues. Trimming removed 7 bases at V and 3 bases at J, with 13 bases between.

V is TRBV7-3 and J is TRBJ2-1; tentatively, D is TRBD2 (5 bases). Germline CDR1 reads SGHTA; CDR2 reads FQGTGA. The CDR3 sequence is 13 residues long. V gave up 5 bases and J gave up 6 bases, with 11 bases separating them. For the CDR3, the DNA is TGTGCCAGCAGCCGCGGGCTCGGCAATGAGCAGTTCTTC. Translation: CASSRGLGNEQFF. The full variable domain, with the rest looked up from reference TRBV7-3 and TRBJ2-1, is GAGVSQTPSNKVTEKGKYVELRCDPISGHTALYWYRQSLGQGPEFLIYFQGTGAADDSGLPNDRFFAVRPEGSVSTLKIQRTERGDSAVYLCASSRGLGNEQFFGPGTRLTVL.

The chain recombines TRBV5-1 with TRBJ2-7; 12 positions match TRBD2. The junction had 8 bases not matched to a gene; V was cut back by 4 bases and J by 3 bases. The CDR3 has 16 amino acids. Germline lookup yields CDR1 SGHRS and CDR2 YFSETQ. The DNA of the CDR3 is TGCGCCAGCAGCCCCGCCCTAGCGGGGGGGTACTACGAGCAGTACTTC. As protein: CASSPALAGGYYEQYF.